This T cell receptor (beta chain) was recorded in a study of T cell responses to AZD1222 COVID-19 vaccine. The V end was cut by 1 base, the J end by 8 bases, with 7 bases between. CDR3 length: 12 residues. Germline V CDR1 and CDR2: KGHDR, SFDVKD. Clones were sequenced by immunoSEQ multiplex PCR, and TCRdb holds only the in-frame ones, with some missing. This sample has approximately 100,000 clones, with approximately 89% found just once. This chain uses TRBV24-1 with TRBJ1-2; the D gene is possibly TRBD1 (5 bases). Sequencing was performed on peripheral blood, taken 28 days after the second AZD1222 dose. This sequence originates from an adult who received the AZD1222 COVID-19 vaccine. The CDR3 coding sequence is TGTGCCACCAGTGATTTTGGGGACGGCTACACCTTC. It yields the protein CATSDFGDGYTF.